Given below is one T cell receptor (beta chain) in context. This sample is drawn from a study of blood T cell repertoires in COVID-19. About the study: The United States, Italy and Spain were the sources of the acute and convalescent COVID-19 samples. Sources were T cells, B-cell-depleted T cells, or PBMCs; the material itself was cDNA or gDNA.

CDR3 length: 16 amino acids. CDR1 and CDR2 (germline): KGHDR, SFDVKD. V lost 0 bases to trimming and J lost 2 bases, with 12 bases between them. Per the original data handling: Amplification from reference gene primers served as the basis for estimated nucleated cell counts. Clones were read by immunoSEQ multiplex PCR, and TCRdb kept only the in-frame ones, dropping some. The DNA was the basis for D and trimming; V, J and clone size are from that table. The sample includes approximately 350,000 clones, around four fifths seen only once; the top ten take about 2.7%. The source material was peripheral blood. The chain carries TRBV24-1 and TRBJ1-2; no clear D gene. The receptor was derived from a man aged 25 to 40 with active or convalescent COVID-19. The CDR3 region has the DNA TGTGCCACCAGTGATTTGAGCCTAATAGCCAACTATGGCTACACCTTC. This codes for CATSDLSLIANYGYTF.